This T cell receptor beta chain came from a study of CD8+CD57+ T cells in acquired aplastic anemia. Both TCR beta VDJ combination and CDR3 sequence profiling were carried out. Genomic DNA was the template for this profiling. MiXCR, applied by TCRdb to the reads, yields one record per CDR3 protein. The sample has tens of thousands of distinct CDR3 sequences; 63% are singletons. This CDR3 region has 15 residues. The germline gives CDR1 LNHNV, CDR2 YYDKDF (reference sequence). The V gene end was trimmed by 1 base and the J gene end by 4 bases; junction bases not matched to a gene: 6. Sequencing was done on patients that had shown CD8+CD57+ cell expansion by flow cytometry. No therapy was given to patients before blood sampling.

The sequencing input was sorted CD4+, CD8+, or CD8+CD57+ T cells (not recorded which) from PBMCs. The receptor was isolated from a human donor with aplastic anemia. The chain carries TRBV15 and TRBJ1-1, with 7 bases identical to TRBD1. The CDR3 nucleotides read TGTGCCACCAGCAGAGGGACCGGGACAGCCACTGAAGCTTTCTTT. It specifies CATSRGTGTATEAFF. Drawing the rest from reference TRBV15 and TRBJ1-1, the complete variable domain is DAMVIQNPRYQVTQFGKPVTLSCSQTLNHNVMYWYQQKSSQAPKLLFHYYDKDFNNEADTPDNFQSRRPNTSFCFLDIRSPGLGDTAMYLCATSRGTGTATEAFFGQGTRLTVV.